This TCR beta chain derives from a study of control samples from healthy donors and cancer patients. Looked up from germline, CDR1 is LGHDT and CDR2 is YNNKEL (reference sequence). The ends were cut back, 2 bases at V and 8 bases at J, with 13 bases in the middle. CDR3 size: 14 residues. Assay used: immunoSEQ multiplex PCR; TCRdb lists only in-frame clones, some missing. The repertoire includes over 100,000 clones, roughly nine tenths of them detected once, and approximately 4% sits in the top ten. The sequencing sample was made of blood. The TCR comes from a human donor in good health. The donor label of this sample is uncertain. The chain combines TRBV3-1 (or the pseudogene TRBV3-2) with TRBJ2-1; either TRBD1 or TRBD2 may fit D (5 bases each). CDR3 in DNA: TGTGCCAGCAGCCAAAACGGCAGGGACCATGAGCAGTTCTTC. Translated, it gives CASSQNGRDHEQFF.